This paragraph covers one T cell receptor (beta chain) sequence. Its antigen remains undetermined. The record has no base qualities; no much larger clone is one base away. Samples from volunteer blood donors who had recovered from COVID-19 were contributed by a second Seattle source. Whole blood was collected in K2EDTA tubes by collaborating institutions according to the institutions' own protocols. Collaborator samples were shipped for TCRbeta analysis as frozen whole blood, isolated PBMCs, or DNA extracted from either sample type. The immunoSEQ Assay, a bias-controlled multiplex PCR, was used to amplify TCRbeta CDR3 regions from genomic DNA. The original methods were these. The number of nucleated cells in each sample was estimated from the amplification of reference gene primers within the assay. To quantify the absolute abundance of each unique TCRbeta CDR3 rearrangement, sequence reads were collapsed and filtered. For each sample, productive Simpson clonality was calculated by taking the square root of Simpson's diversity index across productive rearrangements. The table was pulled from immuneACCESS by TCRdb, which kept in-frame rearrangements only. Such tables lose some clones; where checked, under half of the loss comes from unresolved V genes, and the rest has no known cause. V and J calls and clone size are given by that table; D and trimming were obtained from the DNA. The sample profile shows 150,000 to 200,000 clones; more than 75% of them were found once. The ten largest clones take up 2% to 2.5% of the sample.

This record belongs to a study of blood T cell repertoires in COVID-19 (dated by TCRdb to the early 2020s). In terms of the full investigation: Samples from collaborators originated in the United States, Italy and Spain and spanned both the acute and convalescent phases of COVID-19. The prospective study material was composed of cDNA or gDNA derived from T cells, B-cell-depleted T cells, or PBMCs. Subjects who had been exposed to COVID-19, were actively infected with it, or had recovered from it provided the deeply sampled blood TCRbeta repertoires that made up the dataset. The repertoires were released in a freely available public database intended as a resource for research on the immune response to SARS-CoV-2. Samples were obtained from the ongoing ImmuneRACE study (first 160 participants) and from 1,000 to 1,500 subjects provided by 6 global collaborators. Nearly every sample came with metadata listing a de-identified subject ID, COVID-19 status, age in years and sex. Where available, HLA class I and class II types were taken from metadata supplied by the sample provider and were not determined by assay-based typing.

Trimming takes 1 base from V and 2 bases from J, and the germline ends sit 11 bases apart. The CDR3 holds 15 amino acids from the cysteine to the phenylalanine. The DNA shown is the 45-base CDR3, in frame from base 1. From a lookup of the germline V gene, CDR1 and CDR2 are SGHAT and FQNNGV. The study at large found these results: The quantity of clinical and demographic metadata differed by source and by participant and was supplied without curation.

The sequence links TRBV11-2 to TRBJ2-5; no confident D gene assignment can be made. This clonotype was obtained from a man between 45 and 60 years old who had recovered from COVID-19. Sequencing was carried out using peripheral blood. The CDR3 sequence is CASSLGRREQETQYF. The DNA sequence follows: TGTGCCAGCAGCTTAGGCAGGCGCGAGCAAGAGACCCAGTACTTC.